A single sample is the source of the 26 T cell receptor beta chains below, sequenced in a study of T cell changes during pregnancy in multiple sclerosis. TCRdb keeps only in-frame clones here, not all; method: immunoSEQ multiplex PCR. The sample includes under 50,000 clones, approximately 90% of them seen just once. The material was CD8+ T cells from peripheral blood mononuclear cells, obtained before pregnancy. These receptors were obtained from a female donor with multiple sclerosis, enrolled in a pregnancy study.

This chain connects TRBV27 to TRBJ2-7; 9 bases are shared with TRBD1. The length of the CDR3 is 15 residues. Looked up from germline, CDR1 is MNHEY and CDR2 is SMNVEV (reference sequence). The J segment lost 5 bases and the V segment lost 5 bases, leaving 10 bases of the junction unmatched. The CDR3 nucleotides are TGTGCCAGCAGTCCCTACAGGGGGCGTCGTGACGAGCAGTACTTC. Its translation is CASSPYRGRRDEQYF.

As DNA, the CDR3 is TGTGCCAGCAACGGCCAGACTAGCGGGAGCGGGTACAATGAGCAGTTCTTC. It translates to CASNGQTSGSGYNEQFF. The chain has TRBV7-9 and TRBJ2-1; 12 bases line up with TRBD2. The CDR3 is made up of 17 amino acids. The junction had 11 bases not matched to a gene; V was cut back by 7 bases and J by 4 bases. The germline V gene has CDR1 SEHNR and CDR2 FQNEAQ (reference sequence).

The chain recombines TRBV9 with TRBJ2-2; TRBD2 aligns across 7 bases. This CDR3 has 15 amino acids. Losses at the gene ends were 2 bases for V and 7 bases for J; bases not matched to a gene: 8. Per germline, CDR1 SGDLS and CDR2 YYNGEE. In DNA form, the CDR3 reads TGTGCCAGCAGCGTTGGGGGAGGGCTTATCGGGGAGCTGTTTTTT. Amino acid sequence: CASSVGGGLIGELFF.

This chain connects TRBV9 to TRBJ2-1, with 9 bases lining up with TRBD1. Germline CDR1 is SGDLS and CDR2 is YYNGEE. Unmatched junction bases numbered 4, after V lost 0 bases and J lost 3 bases. The CDR3 has 16 residues. CDR3 region: CASSVEWDRDYNEQFF. For the CDR3, the DNA is TGTGCCAGCAGCGTAGAGTGGGACAGGGACTACAATGAGCAGTTCTTC.

Only a few counts were recorded for this clone. V and J are TRBV28 and TRBJ2-5; 7 bases are a match to TRBD1. The germline V gene has CDR1 MDHEN and CDR2 SYDVKM. This CDR3 region has 19 residues. V lost 1 base, J lost 5 bases, and 19 bases stayed unmatched. CDR3 DNA: TGTGCCAGCAGTTTATTGACCGAAACCGGGACAGTTCTGCCGGAGACCCAGTACTTC. Translating it yields CASSLLTETGTVLPETQYF.

The chain carries TRBV5-5 and TRBJ1-5; 10 bases agree with TRBD1. J lost 1 base, V lost 4 bases, and 2 bases had no gene match. CDR3 length: 15 amino acids. Looked up from germline, CDR1 is SGHKS and CDR2 is YYEKEE (reference sequence). This CDR3 reads CASSPDRGSNQPQHF. As DNA, the CDR3 is TGTGCCAGCAGCCCGGACAGGGGGAGCAATCAGCCCCAGCATTTT.

This clone has only one observation. V usage is TRBV27 and J usage is TRBJ2-1; TRBD2 matches at 8 bases. The CDR3 covers 16 residues. Germline CDR1 and CDR2: MNHEY and SMNVEV (reference sequence). The V and J ends lost 6 bases and 5 bases, in that order; junction bases with no gene match: 12. CDR3 DNA sequence: TGTGCCAGCAGCACGGTAGCGGGATCCCCCCACAATGAGCAGTTCTTC. As protein: CASSTVAGSPHNEQFF.

The V and J genes are TRBV28 and TRBJ2-1; maybe TRBD1 (7 bases). V lost 5 bases and J 4 bases, leaving 12 bases between the germline ends. The germline V gene encodes CDR1 MDHEN and CDR2 SYDVKM. This CDR3 has 14 residues. The CDR3 DNA reads TGTGCCAGCAGTCGGGACAGCGGGTACAATGAGCAGTTCTTC. Its protein is CASSRDSGYNEQFF.

V is TRBV9 and J is TRBJ1-1, with D uncertain. Germline CDR1 SGDLS, CDR2 YYNGEE. The CDR3 is made up of 15 amino acids. The V end lost 0 bases, the J end lost 4 bases, and 13 bases lay between the germline ends. The CDR3 protein is CASSVGLAGGTEAFF. The CDR3 nucleotides read TGTGCCAGCAGCGTAGGGTTAGCGGGTGGCACTGAAGCTTTCTTT.

This clone was recorded a few times. The chain is built from TRBV10-1 and TRBJ2-7; D ambiguous. CDR1 is WNHNN and CDR2 is SYGVQD in the germline V gene (reference sequence). This CDR3 has 10 residues. The V and J ends lost 10 bases and 6 bases respectively, with 10 bases between them. Here the CDR3 DNA reads TGCGCCACCAAGCTATGCGAGCAGTACTTC. It encodes CATKLCEQYF.

This sequence joins TRBV7-6 and TRBJ2-3; TRBD2 matches at 13 bases. Germline V gene lookup returns CDR1 SGHVS and CDR2 FNYEAQ. The CDR3 length is 17 residues. The J segment lost 5 bases and the V segment lost 5 bases, leaving 10 bases of the junction unmatched. The CDR3 DNA sequence: TGTGCCAGCAGCATCGTACCGGGACTAGCGGGAATAGATACGCAGTATTTT. As protein: CASSIVPGLAGIDTQYF.

This clone was seen only once. This chain connects TRBV7-9 to TRBJ2-7; 8 positions match TRBD2. Per germline, CDR1 SEHNR and CDR2 FQNEAQ (reference sequence). The CDR3 totals 14 residues. After removal of 1 base from V and 3 bases from J, the junction contained 2 bases not matched to a gene. CDR3 in DNA: TGTGCCAGCAGCTTAGGGGGACTAGTCTACGAGCAGTACTTC. Protein product: CASSLGGLVYEQYF.

The chain has TRBV6-5 and TRBJ2-2, with D maybe TRBD2 (6 bases). The CDR3 is made up of 16 amino acids. Germline CDR1 reads MNHEY; CDR2 reads SVGAGI. Trimming shortened V by 4 bases and J by 2 bases, and 14 bases separated the two germline ends. For the CDR3, the DNA is TGTGCCAGCAGTTCGACCGGGACTCTAAACACCGGGGAGCTGTTTTTT. As protein: CASSSTGTLNTGELFF.

The CDR3 coding sequence is TGTGCCAGCAGTGAGGCCCGTGGGACTAGCCGTTACAATGAGCAGTTCTTC. Amino acid sequence: CASSEARGTSRYNEQFF. The chain has TRBV6-1 and TRBJ2-1, with 9 positions matching TRBD2. This CDR3 has 17 residues. V trimming: 3 bases; J trimming: 4 bases; junction bases outside the gene matches: 10. CDR1 is MNHNS and CDR2 is SASEGT in the germline V gene.

This chain connects TRBV5-1 to TRBJ2-1; 10 bases fit TRBD2. V lost 4 bases, J lost 8 bases, and 9 bases stayed unmatched. Germline CDR1 reads SGHRS; CDR2 reads YFSETQ. There are 15 residues in the CDR3. The CDR3 loop is CASSPSAGGFDEQFF. Written as DNA, the CDR3 is TGCGCCAGCAGCCCTTCAGCGGGAGGGTTCGATGAGCAGTTCTTC.

The rearrangement uses TRBV28 and TRBJ1-1, with D maybe TRBD1 (6 bases). Trimming removed 7 bases at V and 1 base at J, with 22 bases between. CDR3 length: 17 amino acids. Germline lookup yields CDR1 MDHEN and CDR2 SYDVKM. The CDR3 loop is CASTKTGFAGENTEAFF. CDR3 nucleotides: TGTGCCAGCACCAAAACAGGGTTCGCGGGGGAGAACACTGAAGCTTTCTTT.

This chain uses TRBV9 with TRBJ1-1, with unresolved D. The ends were cut back, 0 bases at V and 0 bases at J, with 6 bases in the middle. There are 14 residues in the CDR3. Germline V CDR1 and CDR2: SGDLS, YYNGEE. This CDR3 reads CASSVASLNTEAFF. The CDR3 DNA reads TGTGCCAGCAGCGTAGCCAGTCTGAACACTGAAGCTTTCTTT.

This clone appeared a single time. Other DNA sequences in the sample encode the same CDR3. V is TRBV30 and J is TRBJ2-7; possibly TRBD1 for D (6 bases). The germline CDR1 and CDR2 sequences are GTSNPN and SVGIG (reference sequence). The CDR3 is 13 amino acids. V dropped 3 bases and J dropped 3 bases, with 12 bases sitting between them. For the CDR3, the DNA is TGTGCCTGGAGCCTGACAGGAGGCTACGAGCAGTACTTC. As protein: CAWSLTGGYEQYF.

The chain is built from TRBV14 and TRBJ2-3; 10 bases agree with TRBD2. The CDR3 runs to 14 residues. The junction had 2 bases not matched to a gene; V was cut back by 0 bases and J by 8 bases. CDR1 is SGHDN and CDR2 is FVKESK in the germline V gene. CDR3 nucleotides: TGTGCCAGCAGCCAAGATACTAGCGGGGTTACGCAGTATTTT. As protein: CASSQDTSGVTQYF.

V and J are TRBV28 and TRBJ1-5, with D unclear. V lost 5 bases and J 9 bases, leaving 20 bases between the germline ends. This CDR3 comprises 15 residues. Germline loops: CDR1 MDHEN, CDR2 SYDVKM. The CDR3 DNA is TGTGCCAGCAGTAACCTGGGCCTACCCGGTCGGCCCCAGCATTTT. Protein: CASSNLGLPGRPQHF.

V is TRBV27 and J is TRBJ1-2; 8 nucleotides match TRBD1. In germline, CDR1 is MNHEY, CDR2 SMNVEV (reference sequence). V was pared by 6 bases and J by 8 bases, with 8 bases of the junction left unmatched. This CDR3 has 13 residues. The CDR3, as DNA: TGTGCCAGCAGGGGGGGCAGGGGGCAAGGCTACACCTTC. Translating gives CASRGGRGQGYTF.

V gene TRBV9 combines with J gene TRBJ2-7; TRBD1 agrees at 10 bases. This CDR3 spans 15 amino acids. The J segment lost 4 bases and the V segment lost 4 bases, leaving 8 bases of the junction unmatched. CDR1 is SGDLS and CDR2 is YYNGEE in the germline V gene. The CDR3, as DNA: TGTGCCAGCAGCATATCCGGGACAGGGGCGTACGAGCAGTACTTC. It is translated as CASSISGTGAYEQYF.

This clone has a single count. J is TRBJ1-1 and V is TRBV7-9; D gene unclear. The ends were cut back, 2 bases at V and 2 bases at J, with 9 bases in the middle. Germline lookup yields CDR1 SEHNR and CDR2 FQNEAQ (reference sequence). The CDR3 extends over 14 amino acids. The chain's CDR3 is CASSLFADNTEAFF. The DNA for the CDR3 is TGTGCCAGCAGCTTATTTGCGGATAACACTGAAGCTTTCTTT.

This chain connects TRBV21-1 to TRBJ2-3; the table's D call of TRBD2 was not tested on the DNA. TRBV21-1 is a documented pseudogene. The length of the CDR3 is 18 residues. The chain's CDR3 is CASSGPLPGDVGTDTQYF. CDR3 in DNA: TGTGCCAGCAGCGGGCCCTTGCCGGGGGACGTGGGCACAGATACGCAGTATTTT.

V and J are TRBV27 and TRBJ2-5; TRBD2 aligns across 7 bases. The CDR3 spans 14 residues. The germline V gene encodes CDR1 MNHEY and CDR2 SMNVEV (reference sequence). Trimming at V came to 6 bases and at J to 4 bases, leaving 8 bases not matched to a gene. DNA for the CDR3: TGTGCCAGCAGAGGTAGACTAGCCCCAGAGACCCAGTACTTC. As protein: CASRGRLAPETQYF.

This clone was seen just once. V is TRBV14 and J is TRBJ2-1, with D unclear. Germline CDR1 is SGHDN and CDR2 is FVKESK. The CDR3 has 14 residues. The V and J ends lost 4 bases and 1 base respectively, with 8 bases between them. CDR3 residues: CASSPSGSYNEQFF. DNA of the CDR3: TGTGCCAGCAGCCCCTCAGGATCCTACAATGAGCAGTTCTTC.